The entry below describes one T cell receptor (beta chain). Per the authors' pipeline: Reference gene primer amplification in the assay estimated nucleated cell counts. Clones were sequenced by immunoSEQ multiplex PCR, and TCRdb holds only the in-frame ones, with some missing. That table furnishes V, J and clone size, whereas the DNA furnished D and trimming. The data hold 50,000 to 65,000 clones, with about 82% observed a single time. This sample was included in a study of blood T cell repertoires in COVID-19. Looking at the study overall: PBMCs, B-cell-depleted T cells, or T cells provided the cDNA or gDNA that made up the material.

Germline CDR1 and CDR2: SGDLS and YYNGEE. The CDR3 consists of 16 residues. V gave up 4 bases and J gave up 2 bases, with 16 bases separating them. This sequence was found in a man between 65 and 85 years old with acute or convalescent COVID-19. This rearrangement joins TRBV9 to TRBJ2-1, with no clear D. Sequencing was performed on peripheral blood. The CDR3 nucleotides are TGTGCCAGCAGCTCCCGAAATCTGGGCCCCTACAATGAGCAGTTCTTC. Amino acid sequence: CASSSRNLGPYNEQFF.